The 22 T cell receptor beta chains below come from one sample, sequenced in a study of vaccination and CD4 T cells after COVID-19. Cultured CD4+ T cells had their DNA profiled by the Oncomine TCR Beta short-read assay. TCRdb fed the PCR reads into MiXCR, producing one record per CDR3 protein. The sample contains some 8,700 distinct CDR3 sequences, around 49% of which appear only once. The sample's treatment: roughly 10-day PBMC culture with coronavirus spike peptide pools or control peptides (ViraFEST assay). These receptors lack a known antigen. The sequencing input was CD4+ T cells from blood, cultured in vitro. These receptor sequences come from a human donor who had recovered from COVID-19.

J is TRBJ2-7 and V is TRBV20-1, with D hard to call. Germline V gene sequence: CDR1 DFQATT, CDR2 SNEGSKA (reference sequence). The V gene lost 0 bases and the J gene lost 6 bases, with 15 bases spanning the gap. The CDR3 loop spans 14 amino acids. The CDR3 coding sequence is TGCAGTGCTAGAGATTCTGGGATGGACGGCGAGCAGTACTTC. Amino acids: CSARDSGMDGEQYF.

This sequence joins TRBV30 and TRBJ1-5; tentatively, D is TRBD1 (5 bases). Germline V CDR1 and CDR2: GTSNPN, SVGIG (reference sequence). This CDR3 is 13 amino acids long. Trimming took off 1 base at V and 4 bases at J, with 8 bases between the two ends. The CDR3 nucleotides read TGTGCCTGGAGTGAACGGGGGAATCAGCCCCAGCATTTT. Encoded protein: CAWSERGNQPQHF.

This clonotype occurred a few times. The chain is built from TRBV7-2 and TRBJ2-2; 11 bases map to TRBD2. The ends lost 5 bases at V and 6 bases at J; junction bases unmatched: 8. The CDR3 contains 16 residues. CDR1 is SGHTA and CDR2 is FQGNSA in the germline V gene. CDR3: CASSRGTSGFSGELFF. CDR3 sequence (DNA): TGTGCCAGCAGCAGAGGGACTAGCGGATTCTCCGGGGAGCTGTTTTTT.

This clonotype was seen more than once but under ten times. The V gene is TRBV19, the J gene TRBJ1-2, with D uncertain. V was shortened by 7 bases and J by 8 bases, with 17 bases between the two germline ends. In germline, CDR1 is LNHDA, CDR2 SQIVND (reference sequence). CDR3 size: 13 residues. CDR3 loop: CASNRGGDGGYTF. CDR3 coding DNA: TGTGCCAGTAACCGAGGCGGGGATGGAGGCTACACCTTC.

The chain joins TRBV2 to TRBJ2-1; no clear D gene. Trimming stripped 5 bases from V and 4 bases from J, with 9 bases between. This CDR3 contains 13 residues. The V gene's germline CDR1 is SNHLY and CDR2 FYNNEI. The CDR3 DNA sequence: TGTGCCAGCAGTAAGGGATATTACAATGAGCAGTTCTTC. It codes for CASSKGYYNEQFF. Full variable domain (rest looked up from reference TRBV2 and TRBJ2-1): EPEVTQTPSHQVTQMGQEVILRCVPISNHLYFYWYRQILGQKVEFLVSFYNNEISEKSEIFDDQFSVERPDGSNFTLKIRSTKLEDSAMYFCASSKGYYNEQFFGPGTRLTVL.

The chain couples TRBV2 to TRBJ2-7, with 10 bases lining up with TRBD1. After removal of 6 bases from V and 1 base from J, the junction contained 6 bases not matched to a gene. Germline CDR1 is SNHLY and CDR2 is FYNNEI. The CDR3 is 15 residues long. CDR3 nucleotide sequence: TGTGCCAGCAGAGGGGGACAGGGGATATCCTACGAGCAGTACTTC. Its protein product is CASRGGQGISYEQYF.

This chain connects TRBV6-2 or TRBV6-3 to TRBJ1-1, with a possible D match to TRBD1 (5 bases). This CDR3 region has 16 residues. V shed 0 bases and J shed 1 base, with 12 bases lying between them. The germline gives CDR1 MNHEY, CDR2 SVGEGT. CDR3 sequence: CASSYSLGRRNTEAFF. As DNA, the CDR3 is TGTGCCAGCAGTTACTCGTTGGGACGTCGGAACACTGAAGCTTTCTTT.

V is TRBV2 and J is TRBJ1-5, with 10 positions matching TRBD1. This CDR3 has 15 amino acids. V lost 7 bases to trimming and J lost 5 bases; unmatched junction nucleotides: 8. Germline V CDR1 and CDR2: SNHLY, FYNNEI. Here the CDR3 reads CASNSRTGGHQPQHF. For the CDR3, the DNA is TGTGCCAGCAACAGTAGGACAGGGGGGCATCAGCCCCAGCATTTT.

The V gene is TRBV29-1, the J gene TRBJ2-3, with unresolved D. The germline V gene has CDR1 SQVTM and CDR2 ANQGSEA. Trimming shortened V by 4 bases and J by 0 bases, and 8 bases separated the two germline ends. This CDR3 is built from 13 residues. CDR3 sequence (DNA): TGCAGCGTTGTTCAGGCTAGCACAGATACGCAGTATTTT. This sequence encodes CSVVQASTDTQYF.

Details on this clonotype: No DNA is shown, since the ends of the CDR3 on it are uncertain; the CDR3 is the one TCRdb lists. This rearrangement joins TRBV12-3 or TRBV12-4 to TRBJ1-2. The CDR3 length is 14 residues, termini included. CDR3 amino acids: CASSSSIDYYGYTF.

This chain connects TRBV11-1 to TRBJ1-6, with unresolved D. The CDR3 has 14 residues. The V and J ends lost 5 bases and 10 bases respectively, with 15 bases between them. CDR1 is SGHAT and CDR2 is FQDESV in the germline V gene (reference sequence). The DNA for the CDR3 is TGTGCCAGCAGCCTACCGGGCCTGGGGTCACCCCTCCACTTT. Residues: CASSLPGLGSPLHF.

This clonotype was observed a handful of times. The chain is built from TRBV6-1 and TRBJ1-3, with TRBD1 identical over 8 bases. After removal of 8 bases from V and 3 bases from J, the junction contained 3 bases not matched to a gene. CDR1 is MNHNS, CDR2 SASEGT, per germline. The CDR3 length is 13 residues. CDR3 protein: CASDRGYGNTIYF. CDR3 nucleotides: TGTGCCAGCGACAGGGGTTATGGAAACACCATATATTTT.

CDR3 DNA: TGTGCCAGCAGCCCATCTTTAGGGACTAGCGGCACAGATACGCAGTATTTT. Its protein is CASSPSLGTSGTDTQYF. The rearrangement links TRBV12-3 or TRBV12-4 to TRBJ2-3; 10 bases match TRBD2. The CDR3 totals 17 residues. V gave up 6 bases and J gave up 1 base; unmatched junction bases: 10.

This clonotype was seen a few times. A junction boundary mismatches the germline segment, possibly from a read error. This chain joins TRBV7-9 and TRBJ2-2; 11 bases map to TRBD1. The CDR3 length is 16 residues. Germline loops: CDR1 SEHNR, CDR2 FQNEAQ (reference sequence). This chain's CDR3 is CASSLVGQGVSGELFF. For the CDR3, the DNA is TGTGCCAGTAGCTTAGTGGGACAGGGGGTATCCGGGGAGCTGTTTTTT.

This chain joins TRBV6-2 or TRBV6-3 and TRBJ1-6; D is undetermined. Trimming removed 2 bases from V and 7 bases from J, with 12 bases in between. Germline V CDR1 and CDR2: MNHEY, SVGEGT. The CDR3 length is 15 residues. CDR3 amino acids: CASSYGQAGNSPLHF. CDR3 coding DNA: TGTGCCAGCAGTTACGGTCAGGCGGGAAATTCACCCCTCCACTTT.

The rearrangement links TRBV7-3 to TRBJ1-1, with D tentatively TRBD1 (5 bases). Germline V gene data show CDR1 as SGHTA and CDR2 as FQGTGA. CDR3 length: 14 residues. Trimming pared 1 base from V and 8 bases from J, leaving 14 bases between. The CDR3 DNA reads as TGTGCCAGCAGCTTAAGCGGTATGCGGGACGAAGCTTTCTTT. Protein sequence: CASSLSGMRDEAFF.

This clonotype was picked up a small number of times. This chain uses TRBV20-1 with TRBJ1-6, with 7 bases lining up with TRBD1. The CDR3 extends over 14 amino acids. J lost 6 bases, V lost 5 bases, and 7 bases had no gene match. Germline V CDR1 and CDR2: DFQATT, SNEGSKA (reference sequence). The CDR3 spells CSALQGNGNSPLHF. The CDR3 DNA reads TGCAGTGCTCTACAGGGGAATGGTAATTCACCCCTCCACTTT.

This clonotype was seen only a few times. CDR3: CASSYTGGALETQYF. The CDR3 bases are TGTGCCAGCAGTTACACCGGGGGGGCCTTAGAGACCCAGTACTTC. The chain employs TRBV6-5 and TRBJ2-5, with 8 nucleotides matching TRBD2. V trimming: 2 bases; J trimming: 4 bases; junction bases outside the gene matches: 6. Germline V gene data show CDR1 as MNHEY and CDR2 as SVGAGI. The CDR3 has 15 residues.

The sample holds a few counts of this clonotype. The chain couples TRBV20-1 to TRBJ2-3; no definite D call. This CDR3 is 14 amino acids long. Germline V CDR1 and CDR2: DFQATT, SNEGSKA (reference sequence). The V and J ends lost 3 bases and 2 bases respectively, with 12 bases between them. CDR3 loop: CSASLGSATDTQYF. The CDR3 DNA reads as TGCAGTGCTAGCCTCGGCAGCGCCACAGATACGCAGTATTTT.

The CDR3 DNA is TGTGCCAGCTCACGGAGTATGAACACTGAAGCTTTCTTT. This codes for CASSRSMNTEAFF. J is TRBJ1-1 and V is TRBV12-3 or TRBV12-4, with D unclear. This CDR3 region has 13 residues. The V end lost 8 bases, the J end lost 0 bases, and 10 bases lay between the germline ends.

Details on this clonotype: The junction shows a germline mismatch at one end, possibly a read error. CDR3 amino acids: CASSAPPAKSIQYF. CDR3 nucleotide sequence: TGTGCCAGCAGCGCCCCCCCAGCCAAAAGCATTCAGTACTTC. The rearrangement joins TRBV7-2 to TRBJ2-4; D call uncertain. This CDR3 is built from 14 residues. From germline, CDR1 is SGHTA and CDR2 FQGNSA.

The CDR3 nucleotides are TGTGCCACCAGCAGAGATCTGAGCCCGAGAGGGCAGTACTTC. Protein: CATSRDLSPRGQYF. This chain joins TRBV15 and TRBJ2-7; D is undetermined. CDR3 length: 14 amino acids. Germline V gene data show CDR1 as LNHNV and CDR2 as YYDKDF (reference sequence). The V and J ends lost 0 bases and 9 bases respectively, with 15 bases between them.